This T cell receptor (beta chain) was profiled in a study of a mutant IDH1 vaccine in newly diagnosed glioma. Libraries were prepared by immunoSEQ multiplex PCR; TCRdb keeps only in-frame clonotypes and omits some of them. The repertoire holds roughly 26,000 clones, 75% to 90% seen once, with 30% to 35% in the top ten. Worth noting for this clone: The antigen is not known.

CDR1 is SGHRS and CDR2 is YFSETQ in the germline V gene. Germline trimming cut 1 base from V and 2 bases from J; bases unmatched to any gene: 6. The CDR3 spans 16 residues. Indicated time point: week 35, safety follow-up. Every single dose of the vaccine, 300 ug of mutant IDH1 20-mer peptide, came with topical imiquimod. The sequences come from PBMCs, collected from a glioma patient whose treatment included an IDH1 peptide vaccine. The rearrangement joins TRBV5-1 to TRBJ2-5; 9 nucleotides match TRBD2. The TCR sequence derives from a man in his thirties or forties with glioma. The CDR3 protein is CASSLRPAGGQETQYF. The CDR3 DNA reads as TGCGCCAGCAGCTTGAGGCCAGCGGGAGGTCAAGAGACCCAGTACTTC.